Listed here are 19 T cell receptor beta chains from one sample, sequenced in a study of CD8+ T cells in alopecia areata. Treatment given: oral pan-JAK inhibitor, 5-10 mg twice daily. In each case, RNA was isolated and then reverse transcribed into cDNA as the sequencing template. Method: immunoSEQ multiplex PCR; TCRdb's copy keeps in-frame clones and lacks some. There are about 280,000 clones in the sample; roughly 50% occur only once, and around 1.8% lies in the top ten. The sample here was CD4+ T cells sorted from blood, taken at week 24, from a patient treated with tofacitinib. These receptors were taken from a human donor with alopecia areata.

This chain joins TRBV30 and TRBJ1-1; D may be TRBD1 (6 bases). Germline V CDR1 and CDR2: GTSNPN, SVGIG (reference sequence). This CDR3 comprises 13 residues. V was cut by 3 bases and J by 3 bases, with 11 bases left in between. The CDR3 nucleotides read TGTGCCTGGAGGGGGGCCCGGCACACTGAAGCTTTCTTT. It is translated as CAWRGARHTEAFF. Drawing the rest from reference TRBV30 and TRBJ1-1, the complete variable domain is SQTIHQWPATLVQPVGSPLSLECTVEGTSNPNLYWYRQAAGRGLQLLFYSVGIGQISSEVPQNLSASRPQDRQFILSSKKLLLSDSGFYLCAWRGARHTEAFFGQGTRLTVV.

The genes are TRBV9 and TRBJ2-1, with 10 bases fitting TRBD2. Trimming removed 4 bases from V and 14 bases from J; junction bases left unmatched: 12. This CDR3 contains 14 residues. The germline V gene has CDR1 SGDLS and CDR2 YYNGEE. CDR3 region: CASSPHQRGGREFF. In nucleotides, the CDR3 is TGTGCCAGCAGCCCCCATCAGCGGGGGGGTCGGGAGTTCTTC.

J is TRBJ2-1 and V is TRBV5-4; 9 bases agree with TRBD2. The CDR3 runs 14 residues. CDR1 and CDR2 (germline): SGHNT, YYREEE (reference sequence). The V gene end was trimmed by 3 bases and the J gene end by 7 bases; junction bases not matched to a gene: 5. The CDR3 loop is CASSSASGENEQFF. In DNA form, the CDR3 reads TGTGCCAGCAGCTCGGCTAGCGGGGAGAATGAGCAGTTCTTC.

The gene calls are TRBV27 and TRBJ2-3, with D maybe TRBD1 (5 bases). Per the germline V gene, CDR1 is MNHEY and CDR2 is SMNVEV (reference sequence). CDR3 length equals 15 residues. V was cut by 6 bases and J by 0 bases, with 13 bases left in between. CDR3 in amino acids: CASRARGASTDTQYF. In nucleotides, the CDR3 is TGTGCCAGCAGAGCTAGGGGCGCGAGCACAGATACGCAGTATTTT.

The chain joins TRBV6-1 to TRBJ2-7; D is unclear. With 4 bases removed from V and 1 base from J, the gap between germline ends came to 11 bases. The CDR3 spans 14 residues. The V gene's germline CDR1 is MNHNS and CDR2 SASEGT. The CDR3 nucleotides are TGTGCCAGCAGTGGCCCGTTATTTTCCTACGAGCAGTACTTC. It specifies CASSGPLFSYEQYF.

The gene calls are TRBV6-6 and TRBJ2-5; 8 bases match TRBD1. The J call may be incorrect, as the DNA end agrees better with TRBJ2-7. CDR3 length: 14 amino acids. The germline V gene encodes CDR1 MNHNY and CDR2 SVGAGI (reference sequence). The CDR3 DNA sequence: TGTGCCAGCAGCTCCGGGACAGGAATATACGAGCAGTACTTC. Its translation: CASSSGTGIYEQYF.

This clone was recorded once. The rearrangement uses TRBV2 and TRBJ1-2; D is ambiguous. V was trimmed by 2 bases and J by 5 bases, leaving 15 bases between them. Looked up from germline, CDR1 is SNHLY and CDR2 is FYNNEI. The CDR3 runs 15 residues. The CDR3 region has the DNA TGTGCCAGCAGTGAATCGGCAGGAGGAGGTTATGGCTACACCTTC. Its protein is CASSESAGGGYGYTF. The full variable domain, its missing parts supplied by reference TRBV2 and TRBJ1-2, is EPEVTQTPSHQVTQMGQEVILRCVPISNHLYFYWYRQILGQKVEFLVSFYNNEISEKSEIFDDQFSVERPDGSNFTLKIRSTKLEDSAMYFCASSESAGGGYGYTFGSGTRLTVV.

The chain is built from TRBV5-6 and TRBJ2-1; 11 bases align to TRBD2. J gave up 4 bases and V 5 bases, and 5 bases lay outside the gene matches. Germline values: CDR1 SGHDT, CDR2 YYEEEE. The CDR3 totals 15 residues. The CDR3 DNA follows: TGTGCCAGCAGTCCGACTAGCGGGGTTTACAATGAGCAGTTCTTC. Its protein is CASSPTSGVYNEQFF. The entire variable domain, with the rest obtained from reference TRBV5-6 and TRBJ2-1, is as follows: DAGVTQSPTHLIKTRGQQVTLRCSPKSGHDTVSWYQQALGQGPQFIFQYYEEEERQRGNFPDRFSGHQFPNYSSELNVNALLLGDSALYLCASSPTSGVYNEQFFGPGTRLTVL.

The rearrangement links TRBV7-2 to TRBJ1-5; D is ambiguous. The germline gives CDR1 SGHTA, CDR2 FQGNSA. Trimming took off 1 base at V and 1 base at J, with 8 bases between the two ends. This CDR3 is built from 15 residues. Written as DNA, the CDR3 is TGTGCCAGCAGCTTAGACGGAACCAGCAATCAGCCCCAGCATTTT. Protein: CASSLDGTSNQPQHF.

This clone was counted a few times. The rearrangement uses TRBV30 and TRBJ2-5; D ambiguous. Per germline, CDR1 GTSNPN and CDR2 SVGIG (reference sequence). This CDR3 is 15 amino acids long. The V and J ends lost 4 bases and 2 bases respectively, with 17 bases between them. CDR3 in amino acids: CAWNNNERAQETQYF. The DNA for the CDR3 is TGTGCCTGGAATAACAACGAGAGAGCTCAAGAGACCCAGTACTTC.

The chain is built from TRBV19 and TRBJ1-1; D not certain. Trimming left V 5 bases short and J 1 base short, with 11 bases between. This CDR3 contains 14 residues. CDR1 and CDR2 from the germline V gene are LNHDA and SQIVND (reference sequence). This CDR3 is CASSRDPANTEAFF. CDR3 coding DNA: TGTGCCAGTAGTCGGGATCCGGCGAACACTGAAGCTTTCTTT. Full variable domain (remainder filled in from reference TRBV19 and TRBJ1-1): DGGITQSPKYLFRKEGQNVTLSCEQNLNHDAMYWYRQDPGQGLRLIYYSQIVNDFQKGDIAEGYSVSREKKESFPLTVTSAQKNPTAFYLCASSRDPANTEAFFGQGTRLTVV.

The chain joins TRBV4-2 to TRBJ2-3; D might be TRBD2 (5 bases). This CDR3 is built from 16 residues. V was pared by 1 base and J by 2 bases, with 13 bases between. Germline V gives CDR1 LGHNA, CDR2 YNFKEQ. This CDR3 reads CASSQVEGSPTDTQYF. The DNA of the CDR3 is TGTGCCAGCAGCCAAGTCGAGGGCAGCCCCACAGATACGCAGTATTTT.

This clone has just a few counts. CDR3 DNA sequence: TGTGCCAGCAGTGGGGACAGGGAGGCCTACGAGCAGTACTTC. This sequence encodes CASSGDREAYEQYF. The rearrangement uses TRBV2 and TRBJ2-7, with 9 bases lining up with TRBD1. The V gene end was trimmed by 4 bases and the J gene end by 2 bases; junction bases not matched to a gene: 3. The CDR3 is 14 residues long. Germline V gives CDR1 SNHLY, CDR2 FYNNEI.

This rearrangement joins TRBV29-1 to TRBJ2-1, with D perhaps assigned TRBD1 or TRBD2 (5 bases each). CDR1 SQVTM and CDR2 ANQGSEA come from the germline V gene. Trimming took 8 bases from V and 7 from J, leaving 15 bases between them. This CDR3 has 12 residues. The CDR3 reads CSKLGRRNEQFF. The CDR3 nucleotides are TGCAGCAAATTGGGACGTCGGAATGAGCAGTTCTTC.

This CDR3 is CASSFWGDRTETQYF. Written as DNA, the CDR3 is TGTGCCAGCAGTTTTTGGGGCGACAGGACGGAGACCCAGTACTTC. The V gene is TRBV28, the J gene TRBJ2-5, with D perhaps matching TRBD1 (6 bases). V shed 3 bases and J shed 5 bases, with 16 bases lying between them. The CDR3 has 15 residues. The germline V gene has CDR1 MDHEN and CDR2 SYDVKM.

The V call is TRBV29-1, the J call TRBJ1-4, with 8 nucleotides matching TRBD1. The V gene's germline CDR1 is SQVTM and CDR2 ANQGSEA. The CDR3 sequence is 15 residues long. V dropped 4 bases and J dropped 5; count of bases not matched to a gene: 9. Here the CDR3 DNA reads TGCAGCGTTGCAAGTCCCGGGACAGGAAATGAAAAACTGTTTTTT. Its translation is CSVASPGTGNEKLFF.

The CDR3 bases are TGTGCCAGCAGCCGCCCAGGGTGGAATCAGCCCCAGCATTTT. Encoded protein: CASSRPGWNQPQHF. V usage is TRBV11-2 and J usage is TRBJ1-5; a possible D gene is TRBD1 (5 bases). The CDR3 contains 14 residues. V was pared by 5 bases and J by 4 bases, with 12 bases between. Germline V gene lookup returns CDR1 SGHAT and CDR2 FQNNGV.

The rearrangement links TRBV4-2 to TRBJ1-5; TRBD1 aligns across 7 bases. With V trimmed by 5 bases and J by 2 bases, 6 bases remained unmatched. The germline V gene has CDR1 LGHNA and CDR2 YNFKEQ. The CDR3 consists of 15 residues. CDR3 coding DNA: TGTGCCAGCAGCTCTCGGGACAGTCGCAATCAGCCCCAGCATTTT. Protein sequence: CASSSRDSRNQPQHF.

The V and J genes are TRBV10-3 and TRBJ2-2; 7 bases match TRBD2. The germline V gene encodes CDR1 ENHRY and CDR2 SYGVKD. Trimming removed 2 bases from V and 3 bases from J; junction bases left unmatched: 6. The CDR3 spans 16 residues. In nucleotides, the CDR3 is TGTGCCATCAGTGAGCCTAGCGGTCTTGACACCGGGGAGCTGTTTTTT. Translated: CAISEPSGLDTGELFF.